This TCR beta chain was captured in a study of T cells after yellow fever vaccination. Template-switching 5'RACE yielded the TCR cDNA; a universal primer site and UMIs were added in the process. TCRdb called the 5' RACE reads again in MiXCR, with one record for every CDR3 protein. This sample carries some 320,000 distinct CDR3 sequences, roughly 4.3% of them seen once, and the ten largest clones take 20% to 25%. The ends were cut back, 1 base at V and 7 bases at J, with 11 bases in the middle. In germline, CDR1 is SEHNR, CDR2 FQNEAQ (reference sequence). The CDR3 loop spans 14 amino acids. This clonotype was picked up many times.

The source was PBMCs, collected 5 days after the yellow fever booster vaccination. The chain recombines TRBV7-9 with TRBJ2-4; D is undetermined. This receptor was obtained from a man aged 18 to 30 who received the YFV17D yellow fever vaccine. The CDR3, as DNA: TGTGCCAGCAGCTTAGACGGATCTGGGAACATTCAGTACTTC. Protein: CASSLDGSGNIQYF.